This TCR beta chain was found in a study of shared clonotypes between healthy human individuals (dated by TCRdb to the early 2020s). Broadly, across the study: Two women and a few men aged 18 to 49 years were included in the cohort. To estimate repertoire size and how much clonotypes are shared between individuals, the study performed deep sequencing of blood TCR repertoires from a handful of healthy adults. Each donor's leukapheresis produced roughly between about 0.8 and 8.9 billion PBMCs. To increase sequencing depth and limit assay-specific biases, TCR repertoire library preparation and sequencing were carried out by different laboratories using diverse techniques. For each donor, CD4 naive and CD4 memory were each given three plates, CD8 naive was given two plates, and CD8 memory was given one plate.

Using the deep immunoSEQ assay, TCR CDR3 regions were amplified from genomic DNA by multiplex PCR. Extracted genomic DNA from each cell subset was distributed evenly across all wells of several immunoSEQ 96-well plates, and each plate was treated as a replicate. For sorted subsets, each replicate PCR was loaded with 200 ng genomic DNA, equivalent to 30,000 to 35,000 T cell genomes. Purified libraries were measured with a Qubit 3.0 fluorometer, size-checked on a Bioanalyzer 2100, and measured again with the KAPA Library Quantification kit. Every immunoSEQ 96-well plate was sequenced on a dedicated single-read 150-cycle Illumina NextSeq 550 flow cell. The paper's data handling went like this. Because only junctional sequences without quality scores were contained in the immunoSEQ output, filtering matching that applied to full-length reads could not be performed. Sequences were annotated with PyIR, a Python wrapper for IgBLAST v1.9, using IMGT germline references to assign V/J genes and CDR3. Any read was removed if the V/J assignment was weak (E-value above 1e-6), the CDR3 was missing, or the read contained stop codons, out-of-frame junctions, or ambiguous translated residues. V3J clonotypes were defined by identical inferred V gene, J gene, and CDR3 amino acid sequence. Percentage overlap between repertoires was computed as shared unique clonotypes divided by the size of the smaller repertoire. RTK rarefaction, the Chao1 estimator, and Recon v2.1 estimates of unobserved clonotypes were used to assess repertoire richness. Generation probabilities were computed with OLGA for all TCRbeta clonotypes obtained by the gDNA method from several donors. The table was pulled from immuneACCESS by TCRdb, which kept in-frame rearrangements only. Such tables lose some clones; where checked, under half of the loss comes from unresolved V genes, and the rest has no known cause. V, J and clone size reflect that table, while D and trimming were determined from the DNA. The sample records under 750,000 clones, 55% to 80% of which are singletons. Under 2% of the sample belongs to the ten largest clones.

The germline V gene supplies CDR1 SGHAT and CDR2 FQNNGV. From its cysteine to its phenylalanine, the CDR3 spans 13 amino acids. Only CDR3 DNA is held: 39 bases, read in frame from base 1. V is cut by 5 bases and J by 7 bases, and the space between the germline ends is 12 bases. Healthy HIV-negative adults with no recently reported acute infections or vaccinations were included as donors. All donors were Caucasian adults living in Nashville, Tennessee, USA. Magnetic negative selection was used to enrich CD4+ T cells, after which naive cells were positively selected on CD45RA and the negative fraction became the memory subset. After blood collection by leukapheresis, PBMCs were isolated using Ficoll-Histopaque density gradient centrifugation and then cryopreserved in the vapor phase of liquid nitrogen. Analytical flow cytometry was used to check the purity and quantity of each magnetically sorted T cell population. From each sorted fraction, genomic DNA was isolated and quantified by UV absorbance on a Nanodrop 2000c.

Notes on this clone: This clone's antigen is unknown. No base-level quality is on record; no much larger clone is a single base apart.

The investigation overall reported the following: Naive subsets generally had larger estimated clonotype richness than memory subsets. Because the study included only a small number of donors, the genetic and exposure-history diversity represented was limited. Rarefaction of sorted-subset datasets indicated incomplete sequencing despite the large sequencing depth. Clonotypes shared by all four sorted-subset donors showed higher generation probabilities than non-shared clonotypes. Based on pairwise subsampling, the degree of clonotype sharing among donors was expected to be affected by sequencing depth. Approximately 4.8% of naive CD4, approximately 3.7% of naive CD8, around 2.3% of memory CD4, and about 0.4% of memory CD8 clonotypes were shared across several donors. Sampling was limited to blood, and TCR repertoires in tissue likely differ from TCR repertoires in blood.

This clonotype was sampled from a woman in her thirties in good health. The chain links TRBV11-2 with TRBJ1-5; TRBD1 might be the D gene, on 5 matching bases. Material: memory CD4+ T cells sorted from blood. The cell subset or site label of this sample denotes: CD45RA-negative fraction. The CDR3 reads as follows: CASSDGGGQPQHF. The DNA is TGTGCCAGCAGCGACGGCGGGGGACAGCCCCAGCATTTT.